These 24 T cell receptor beta chains originate from one sample sequenced in a study of blood T cell repertoires in COVID-19 (TCRdb year 2020). Libraries were prepared through the immunoSEQ multiplex PCR assay. Held by TCRdb, this immuneACCESS table contains in-frame sequences only and omits some clones. Under half of the omission traces to an unresolved V gene where checked; the cause of the rest is unknown. This sample comprises under 100,000 clones, approximately 86% of them detected only once. Approximately 10% of the sample lies in the top ten. The sample consisted of peripheral blood. These receptors were obtained from a woman aged 65 to 85 with active or convalescent COVID-19.

This clone was found a few times. The chain employs TRBV7-2 and TRBJ2-2; TRBD1 is a possible D gene (5 bases). The V end was cut by 5 bases, the J end by 3 bases, with 16 bases between. This CDR3 region has 16 residues. The germline V gene encodes CDR1 SGHTA and CDR2 FQGNSA. The DNA of the CDR3 is TGTGCCAGCAGCCCCGAGAAGGGGTCCGACACCGGGGAGCTGTTTTTT. Residues: CASSPEKGSDTGELFF.

CDR3: CASTGQLNTEAFF. CDR3 DNA: TGTGCCAGTACAGGACAGTTAAACACTGAAGCTTTCTTT. The V and J genes are TRBV12-3 or TRBV12-4 and TRBJ1-1, with D perhaps TRBD1 (6 bases). This CDR3 is built from 13 residues. The V end was cut by 9 bases, the J end by 2 bases, with 13 bases between.

This clone occurred a few times. This rearrangement joins TRBV27 to TRBJ2-5, with 9 bases fitting TRBD1. Germline loops: CDR1 MNHEY, CDR2 SMNVEV (reference sequence). The CDR3 has 14 residues. V trimming: 5 bases; J trimming: 4 bases; junction bases outside the gene matches: 5. This CDR3 reads CASSNDRGGETQYF. DNA of the CDR3: TGTGCCAGCAGTAACGACAGGGGGGGAGAGACCCAGTACTTC.

This clone was counted a single time. J is TRBJ2-5 and V is TRBV7-9; the D gene is possibly TRBD1 (6 bases). The germline gives CDR1 SEHNR, CDR2 FQNEAQ (reference sequence). V dropped 4 bases and J dropped 5 bases, with 14 bases sitting between them. The CDR3 has 14 amino acids. CDR3 DNA: TGTGCCAGCAGCTCGCCGGACAGTAGGGAGACCCAGTACTTC. This sequence encodes CASSSPDSRETQYF.

The J gene is TRBJ2-5, the V gene TRBV5-4; 10 nucleotides line up with TRBD2. Germline V lookup: CDR1 SGHNT, CDR2 YYREEE (reference sequence). Germline trimming cut 4 bases from V and 1 base from J; bases unmatched to any gene: 7. CDR3 length equals 16 residues. The CDR3 loop reads CASSIVAGGLQETQYF. The CDR3 coding sequence is TGTGCCAGCAGCATCGTAGCGGGGGGACTCCAAGAGACCCAGTACTTC.

The chain couples TRBV3-1 (or the pseudogene TRBV3-2) to TRBJ2-7; 7 positions agree with TRBD2. The V gene end was trimmed by 0 bases and the J gene end by 2 bases; junction bases not matched to a gene: 10. CDR3 length: 17 residues. Germline loops: CDR1 LGHDT, CDR2 YNNKEL (reference sequence). As DNA, the CDR3 is TGTGCCAGCAGCCAAGAAGGGCTAGCGGCCTTCCCCTACGAGCAGTACTTC. Amino acid sequence: CASSQEGLAAFPYEQYF.

This clone showed up just once. V and J are TRBV6-4 and TRBJ1-1; D uncertain. CDR1 is MRHNA and CDR2 is SNTAGT in the germline V gene. The CDR3 length is 15 residues. Trimming stripped 2 bases from V and 0 bases from J, with 10 bases between. CDR3 coding DNA: TGTGCCAGCAGTGACCGGGGAGTCGTGAACACTGAAGCTTTCTTT. This codes for CASSDRGVVNTEAFF.

CDR3 residues: CASSQGQVSYNEQFF. DNA of the CDR3: TGTGCCAGCAGCCAAGGGCAGGTCTCCTACAATGAGCAGTTCTTC. This chain uses TRBV3-1 (or the pseudogene TRBV3-2) with TRBJ2-1, with unresolved D. CDR1 and CDR2 (germline): LGHDT, YNNKEL (reference sequence). This CDR3 contains 15 residues. V was shortened by 1 base and J by 0 bases, with 7 bases between the two germline ends.

This clone was counted between two and nine times. V is TRBV28 and J is TRBJ2-7, with TRBD1 matching 9 bases. Germline values: CDR1 MDHEN, CDR2 SYDVKM. Unmatched junction bases numbered 9, after V lost 3 bases and J lost 6 bases. CDR3 length: 15 amino acids. The CDR3 reads CASSFAGTGFVEQYF. For the CDR3, the DNA is TGTGCCAGCAGTTTCGCGGGGACAGGGTTTGTCGAGCAGTACTTC.

This sequence joins TRBV7-2 and TRBJ1-1; 12 bases line up with TRBD1. Germline V gives CDR1 SGHTA, CDR2 FQGNSA. After removal of 5 bases from V and 3 bases from J, the junction contained 10 bases not matched to a gene. This CDR3 is built from 17 residues. CDR3 region: CASSPEGTGGAYTEAFF. CDR3 sequence (DNA): TGTGCCAGCAGCCCAGAGGGGACAGGGGGCGCGTACACTGAAGCTTTCTTT.

The CDR3 is CASSPRQGHTQYF. The DNA for the CDR3 is TGTGCCAGCAGTCCGCGGCAGGGCCATACGCAGTATTTT. V usage is TRBV12-3 or TRBV12-4 and J usage is TRBJ2-3, with D possibly TRBD1 on 5 matching bases. The germline V and J ends were trimmed by 5 bases and 7 bases, with 13 bases remaining between them. This CDR3 contains 13 residues.

The chain is built from TRBV5-4 and TRBJ2-7, with 9 bases fitting TRBD2. CDR3 size: 15 residues. With 0 bases clipped from V and 3 bases from J, the junction kept 4 bases outside the gene matches. Germline-derived CDR1 and CDR2 are SGHNT and YYREEE (reference sequence). The CDR3 reads CASSLGLAGNYEQYF. CDR3 nucleotide sequence: TGTGCCAGCAGCTTGGGGCTAGCGGGGAACTACGAGCAGTACTTC.

The chain joins TRBV24-1 to TRBJ2-5, with D possibly matching TRBD1 (6 bases). The CDR3 spans 13 residues. Germline V CDR1 and CDR2: KGHDR, SFDVKD. V was clipped by 5 bases and J by 14 bases, with 20 bases between them. DNA for the CDR3: TGTGCCACCAGTGGCTCTCTTTCGGACAGCCTTTACTTC. Amino acids: CATSGSLSDSLYF.

A single count supports this clone. The V gene is TRBV24-1, the J gene TRBJ2-1; TRBD2 aligns across 8 bases. V was clipped by 4 bases and J by 7 bases; unmatched bases: 8. The length of the CDR3 is 15 residues. Looked up from germline, CDR1 is KGHDR and CDR2 is SFDVKD. The CDR3 region has the DNA TGTGCCACCAGTGACCCCGGGGGGGCTGGGAATGAGCAGTTCTTC. Its protein is CATSDPGGAGNEQFF.

CDR3 sequence: CASSFSSGVGELFF. The CDR3 DNA follows: TGTGCCAGCAGCTTCTCCAGCGGGGTCGGGGAGCTGTTTTTT. The V gene is TRBV11-3, the J gene TRBJ2-2, with 7 bases identical to TRBD2. CDR1 is SGHNT, CDR2 YENEEA, per germline. This CDR3 has 14 residues. V shed 3 bases, J shed 7 bases, and the junction held 5 bases outside the gene matches.

The chain links TRBV19 to TRBJ2-2; TRBD1 agrees at 8 bases. The CDR3 has 17 amino acids. Germline V CDR1 and CDR2: LNHDA, SQIVND (reference sequence). With 4 bases clipped from V and 8 bases from J, the junction kept 15 bases outside the gene matches. CDR3 sequence (DNA): TGTGCCAGTAGTAGGGGGACAGGATCGCCCGCCGGAGGGGAGCTGTTTTTT. This encodes CASSRGTGSPAGGELFF.

The CDR3 loop is CASSWTGLYEQYF. The CDR3 DNA reads as TGTGCCAGCAGTTGGACAGGGCTCTACGAGCAGTACTTC. This chain uses TRBV6-5 with TRBJ2-7; 8 positions agree with TRBD1. The V segment lost 4 bases and the J segment 3 bases; nucleotides outside the gene matches: 2. Per the germline V gene, CDR1 is MNHEY and CDR2 is SVGAGI. This CDR3 comprises 13 residues.

The chain's CDR3 is CASRRDTTLNEQFF. The CDR3 nucleotides are TGTGCCAGCCGCAGGGACACAACCCTTAATGAGCAGTTCTTC. The chain carries TRBV7-2 and TRBJ2-1, with TRBD1 as a possible D gene (6 bases). The germline V and J ends were trimmed by 8 bases and 7 bases, with 18 bases remaining between them. This CDR3 is built from 14 residues. CDR1 SGHTA and CDR2 FQGNSA come from the germline V gene.

This chain links TRBV5-1 with TRBJ2-3; a possible D gene is TRBD2 (7 bases). The CDR3 is 15 amino acids. CDR1 is SGHRS, CDR2 YFSETQ, per germline. V lost 5 bases to trimming and J lost 4 bases, with 17 bases between them. The CDR3 here is CASSITAGAADTQYF. The CDR3 DNA reads TGCGCCAGCAGTATCACCGCGGGGGCGGCAGATACGCAGTATTTT. The variable domain in full, completed from reference TRBV5-1 and TRBJ2-3, reads KAGVTQTPRYLIKTRGQQVTLSCSPISGHRSVSWYQQTPGQGLQFLFEYFSETQRNKGNFPGRFSGRQFSNSRSEMNVSTLELGDSALYLCASSITAGAADTQYFGPGTRLTVL.

The chain combines TRBV5-5 with TRBJ1-4; D is unresolved. Germline CDR1 and CDR2: SGHKS and YYEKEE (reference sequence). V lost 2 bases and J lost 0, with 8 bases in between. The CDR3 is 15 amino acids. The CDR3 spells CASSFLTATNEKLFF. The DNA of the CDR3 is TGTGCCAGCAGCTTTCTCACAGCAACTAATGAAAAACTGTTTTTT.

CDR3 sequence (DNA): TGCGCCAGCAGTCGCGCTGTCCTACAGGGGGCCGCCGGCGAGCAGTACTTC. Protein: CASSRAVLQGAAGEQYF. This chain links TRBV4-1 with TRBJ2-7, with TRBD1 matching 9 bases. Germline CDR1 is MGHRA and CDR2 is YSYEKL. This CDR3 has 17 amino acids. With V trimmed by 6 bases and J by 6 bases, 18 bases remained unmatched.

V is TRBV5-1 and J is TRBJ2-2; D may be TRBD2 (6 bases). Trimming removed 0 bases at V and 4 bases at J, with 10 bases between. CDR1 and CDR2 from the germline V gene are SGHRS and YFSETQ. This CDR3 has 15 amino acids. CDR3 in amino acids: CASSLVGGLTGELFF. The CDR3 bases are TGCGCCAGCAGCTTGGTGGGGGGACTCACCGGGGAGCTGTTTTTT.

This clone occurred a few times. The gene calls are TRBV5-1 and TRBJ1-1, with TRBD1 identical over 10 bases. Trimming removed 5 bases from V and 11 bases from J; junction bases left unmatched: 12. CDR1 SGHRS and CDR2 YFSETQ come from the germline V gene. The CDR3 sequence is 14 residues long. The CDR3: CASSLPGQGSEAFF. In nucleotides, the CDR3 is TGCGCCAGCAGTTTACCGGGACAGGGGAGTGAGGCTTTCTTT.

The genes are TRBV5-5 and TRBJ1-3, with a tentative D call TRBD1 (5 bases). V was shortened by 0 bases and J by 2 bases, with 6 bases between the two germline ends. From germline, CDR1 is SGHKS and CDR2 YYEKEE (reference sequence). CDR3 length: 14 residues. The CDR3 protein is CASSLEGTGNTIYF. The CDR3 region has the DNA TGTGCCAGCAGCTTGGAGGGGACTGGAAACACCATATATTTT.